A selection of T cell receptor beta chains follows, all from one sample in a study of control samples from healthy donors and cancer patients. Generated by immunoSEQ multiplex PCR, the TCRdb table keeps only in-frame clones and is missing some. The data hold just over 90,000 clones, with about 88% observed a single time. The material sequenced was blood. The receptors come from a woman aged 45 to 65 in good health. Each CDR3 is given with its conserved first and last residue. The D gene is left open where the match is weak. Clone size is stated in some rows and not others, as once, few, many or a class when expanded.

TRBD2 | TRBJ2-5 | NA | TRBV19 | 15 | TGTGCCAGTAGTATAGTTAGCGGGGGCCAAGAGACCCAGTACTTC | CASSIVSGGQETQYF
TRBD2 | TRBJ2-1 | once | TRBV5-1 | 16 | TGCGCCAGCAGCTCGCTTCCTAGCGGGACAGTGGATGAGCAGTTCTTC | CASSSLPSGTVDEQFF
NA | TRBJ2-5 | NA | TRBV7-6 | 15 | TGTGCCAGCAGCCTAGACCTGGGGTCTGGGGAGACCCAGTACTTC | CASSLDLGSGETQYF
TRBD1 | TRBJ1-2 | NA | TRBV29-1 | 15 | TGCAGCGTTGCCGCCGGGGACAGGCTACTCTATGGCTACACCTTC | CSVAAGDRLLYGYTF
TRBD2 | TRBJ2-7 | NA | TRBV7-2 | 16 | TGTGCCAGCAGCTTAAGGCCAGCGGGAGGGTCCCACGAGCAGTACTTC | CASSLRPAGGSHEQYF
NA | TRBJ1-2 | NA | TRBV3-1/TRBV3-2 | 15 | TGTGCCAGCAGCCAAGCCCCCGGGACTAGCTTTGGCTACACCTTC | CASSQAPGTSFGYTF
TRBD1 | TRBJ1-2 | NA | TRBV19 | 15 | TGTGCCATAGAGAAAGGGCAGGGGGGAGCCTATGGCTACACCTTC | CAIEKGQGGAYGYTF
NA | TRBJ2-7 | NA | TRBV5-5 | 13 | TGTGCCAGCAGCCTGGGATCCGCCTACGAGCAGTACTTC | CASSLGSAYEQYF
NA | TRBJ2-2 | NA | TRBV3-1/TRBV3-2 | 12 | TGTGCCAGCAGCCAGAACACCGGGGAGCTGTTTTTT | CASSQNTGELFF
NA | TRBJ1-6 | NA | TRBV7-2 | 15 | TGTGCCAGCAGCCCCGTAGGGGGTGGAAATTCACCCCTCCACTTT | CASSPVGGGNSPLHF
NA | TRBJ1-1 | few | TRBV11-3 | 14 | TGTGCCAGCACATTCGCGAGAGGGGTGACTGAAGCTTTCTTT | CASTFARGVTEAFF
TRBD1 | TRBJ2-7 | NA | TRBV19 | 15 | TGTGCCAGTAGTACACCGGGACAGGGGTCCTACGAGCAGTACTTC | CASSTPGQGSYEQYF
TRBD1 | TRBJ1-1 | NA | TRBV6-5 | 12 | TGTGCCAGCAGTCGGACAGGGACTGAAGCTTTCTTT | CASSRTGTEAFF
NA | TRBJ2-6 | NA | TRBV28 | 15 | TGTGCCAGCAGTTTAGGATTCTCTGGGGCCAACGTCCTGACTTTC | CASSLGFSGANVLTF
TRBD1 | TRBJ1-2 | NA | TRBV6-4 | 16 | TGTGCCAGCAGTGGCCCCACCGACAGGGGAGTTTATGGCTACACCTTC | CASSGPTDRGVYGYTF
NA | TRBJ2-1 | NA | TRBV4-3 | 13 | TGCGCCAGCAGCCCCAGGGAATACAATGAGCAGTTCTTC | CASSPREYNEQFF
TRBD2 | TRBJ2-1 | NA | TRBV9 | 16 | TGTGCCAGCAGCGTAGAAGCGGGGAGCTCCTACAATGAGCAGTTCTTC | CASSVEAGSSYNEQFF
TRBD2 | TRBJ2-3 | once | TRBV28 | 15 | TGTGCCAGCAGTTTAGCGGGAGGGCACACAGATACGCAGTATTTT | CASSLAGGHTDTQYF
NA | TRBJ1-1 | NA | TRBV5-1 | 13 | TGCGCCAGCAGCTTAAAGATGAACACTGAAGCTTTCTTT | CASSLKMNTEAFF
TRBD2 | TRBJ2-1 | NA | TRBV7-3 | 15 | TGTGCCAGCAGCTTAATCCTAGCGGGGACTAGGGAGCAGTTCTTC | CASSLILAGTREQFF
TRBD1 | TRBJ1-6 | NA | TRBV4-3 | 16 | TGCGCCAGCAGCCAAGACCGGACAGGCCTAAATTCACCCCTCCACTTT | CASSQDRTGLNSPLHF
NA | TRBJ2-2 | NA | TRBV7-3 | 13 | TGTGCCAGCAGCTTAAATGCAGCGGGGGAGCTGTTTTTT | CASSLNAAGELFF
NA | TRBJ1-3 | NA | TRBV6-6 | 12 | TGTGCCAGCAGGGACTCTGGAAACACCATATATTTT | CASRDSGNTIYF
NA | TRBJ1-3 | NA | TRBV11-2 | 15 | TGTGCCAGCAGCTTAGAAGCAGGGCGAGGAAACACCATATATTTT | CASSLEAGRGNTIYF
NA | TRBJ2-3 | NA | TRBV5-1 | 16 | TGCGCCAGCAGCTTAACCGGGACAGCGGGGACAGATACGCAGTATTTT | CASSLTGTAGTDTQYF
TRBD2 | TRBJ2-1 | NA | TRBV11-2 | 13 | TGTGCCAGCAGTTACGGGGGGGCCCAAGAGCAGTTCTTC | CASSYGGAQEQFF
TRBD1 | TRBJ1-1 | NA | TRBV10-3 | 23 | TGTGCCATCAGTGTTTGTCCATTATCCAGGGGGGGGCTCCGAAGGGCGGTGAACACTGAAGCTTTCTTT | CAISVCPLSRGGLRRAVNTEAFF
TRBD2 | TRBJ2-3 | NA | TRBV7-9 | 18 | TGTGCCAGCAGCCCCACAAAGGTGGCTAGCGGGAGAACAGATACGCAGTATTTT | CASSPTKVASGRTDTQYF
NA | TRBJ2-1 | NA | TRBV10-3 | 16 | TGTGCCATCAGTGAGTTGGCGGGGATAGTATCCAATGAGCAGTTCTTC | CAISELAGIVSNEQFF
TRBD1 | TRBJ1-1 | once | TRBV7-2 | 15 | TGTGCCAGCAGCGCCCGGACAGGGGGCAACACTGAAGCTTTCTTT | CASSARTGGNTEAFF
TRBD2 | TRBJ2-6 | NA | TRBV18 | 17 | TGTGCCAGCTCACCAGGACTAGCGGGATCTGGGGCCAACGTCCTGACTTTC | CASSPGLAGSGANVLTF
NA | TRBJ1-4 | NA | TRBV4-3 | 15 | TGCGCCAGCAGCCAGGGGGCGGGGGCTAATGAAAAACTGTTTTTT | CASSQGAGANEKLFF
TRBD2 | TRBJ2-1 | NA | TRBV3-1/TRBV3-2 | 15 | TGTGCCAGCAGCCTGAGCGGGGGACTCTACAATGAGCAGTTCTTC | CASSLSGGLYNEQFF
TRBD1 | TRBJ1-2 | NA | TRBV28 | 13 | TGTGCCAGCAGAGGGACAGCTAACTATGGCTACACCTTC | CASRGTANYGYTF
NA | TRBJ2-2 | few | TRBV7-2 | 16 | TGTGCCAGCAGCTTAATGCCAGGCCGAAACACCGGGGAGCTGTTTTTT | CASSLMPGRNTGELFF
NA | TRBJ2-1 | NA | TRBV4-3 | 15 | TGCGCCAGCAGCCAAGTGTTGAGGGAAAGGGATGAGCAGTTCTTC | CASSQVLRERDEQFF
NA | TRBJ1-2 | NA | TRBV4-2 | 15 | TGTGCCAGCAGCCAAGGGCAGGGGATTAAGAATGGCTACACCTTC | CASSQGQGIKNGYTF
NA | TRBJ2-7 | NA | TRBV11-3 | 12 | TGTGCCAGCAGTCGGAATACCTACGAGCAGTACTTC | CASSRNTYEQYF
NA | TRBJ2-5 | once | TRBV5-4 | 14 | TGTGCCAGCAGCTCCCGACAGGTCCAAGAGACCCAGTACTTC | CASSSRQVQETQYF